The 5 T cell receptor beta chains presented below share a single source sample, sequenced in a study of early T cells in non-severe SARS-CoV-2 infection. TCRdb analysed the 5' RACE reads with MiXCR anew, one entry per CDR3 protein. The sample carries roughly 100,000 distinct CDR3 sequences, about 14% recorded once. The sequenced sample was whole blood. The source is an adult who was a healthcare worker with PCR-confirmed SARS-CoV-2 infection or an uninfected control (not recorded which).

The table lists this clonotype with a few counts. The chain combines TRBV5-1 with TRBJ2-7; weak D call: TRBD2 (5 bases). V lost 2 bases and J lost 0, with 9 bases in between. This CDR3 is 14 amino acids long. Germline CDR1 is SGHRS and CDR2 is YFSETQ. The CDR3 bases are TGCGCCAGCAGCTTCGAGGGTCCCTCCTACGAGCAGTACTTC. Its protein is CASSFEGPSYEQYF.

The chain employs TRBV2 and TRBJ2-3, with D perhaps TRBD2 (6 bases). The CDR3 length is 14 residues. Germline V gives CDR1 SNHLY, CDR2 FYNNEI. Between the trimmed V and J ends, which lost 2 bases and 0 bases, there was a span of 6 bases. The CDR3 sequence is CASSESGSTDTQYF. The CDR3 DNA is TGTGCCAGCAGTGAAAGCGGGAGCACAGATACGCAGTATTTT. The full variable domain, its missing parts supplied by reference TRBV2 and TRBJ2-3, is EPEVTQTPSHQVTQMGQEVILRCVPISNHLYFYWYRQILGQKVEFLVSFYNNEISEKSEIFDDQFSVERPDGSNFTLKIRSTKLEDSAMYFCASSESGSTDTQYFGPGTRLTVL.

This clonotype has a handful of counts. The chain carries TRBV29-1 and TRBJ1-1; D gene unclear. The germline gives CDR1 SQVTM, CDR2 ANQGSEA. V lost 0 bases, J lost 2 bases, and 7 bases lay in between. The CDR3 contains 13 residues. The CDR3, as DNA: TGCAGCGTTGAAGAAGGAGACAACACTGAAGCTTTCTTT. Translated, it gives CSVEEGDNTEAFF.

This clonotype has a handful of counts. This chain links TRBV12-3 or TRBV12-4 with TRBJ2-2; TRBD2 matches 13 bases. J was trimmed by 4 bases and V by 4 bases; bases with no gene match: 6. The CDR3 runs 17 residues. CDR3 DNA: TGTGCCAGCAGTTACGGACTAGCGGGGGTATCCACCGGGGAGCTGTTTTTT. The encoded protein is CASSYGLAGVSTGELFF.

This clonotype has more than one count but fewer than ten. For the CDR3, the DNA is TGTGCCAGCAGCCCCGGACAGGGGATCCCTAATGAAAAACTGTTTTTT. This translates into CASSPGQGIPNEKLFF. The chain has TRBV3-1 and TRBJ1-4; 9 positions agree with TRBD1. This CDR3 has 16 residues. The V gene's germline CDR1 is LGHDT and CDR2 YNNKEL (reference sequence). With 4 bases clipped from V and 3 bases from J, the junction kept 6 bases outside the gene matches.